The T cell receptor beta chain described here comes from a study of T cell repertoires in cytomegalovirus infection. For the study at large: Both recently identified HLA-C-restricted and well-studied HLA-B-restricted CMV epitopes were used in the study. Findings and limits, study-wide: HLA-C-restricted CMV-specific TCR beta clonotypes prevailed in the ex vivo response.

This clonotype showed up many times. The antigen is undetermined. The V end was cut by 1 base, the J end by 0 bases, with 20 bases between. The CDR3 is 19 residues long. Per germline, CDR1 SGHTA and CDR2 FQGNSA. TCRdb processed the reads anew with MiXCR; each CDR3 protein has one entry. The sample holds around 900,000 distinct CDR3 sequences, approximately 31% seen once. The sequence was obtained from a human donor in good health (CMV status not recorded). Some clones in this sample may be carry-over from other donors' samples. The rearrangement links TRBV7-2 to TRBJ2-3, with a weak D call TRBD2 (5 bases). The sequenced sample was cultured CD8+ T cells from PBMCs, obtained from culture after CMV antigen stimulation. The CDR3 protein is CASSLVLRGRGPSTDTQYF. In DNA form, the CDR3 reads TGTGCCAGCAGCTTAGTCTTACGCGGGCGAGGGCCGAGCACAGATACGCAGTATTTT.